What follows describes a single T cell receptor beta chain. It lacks a known antigen. No per-base quality is available; no much larger clone lies one base away. These data originate in a study of vaccination and CD4 T cells after COVID-19 (dated by TCRdb to between 2020 and 2023). For context, the study as a whole: Convalescent patients had a positive SARS-CoV-2 result on nasal swab PCR, and of these patients, several had mild disease and one had severe disease. The convalescent cohort comprised six males and four females, including two Hispanic individuals, seven Caucasians, two Asians and one multiracial person. Each participant got two doses of either the Pfizer-BioNTech BNT162b2 vaccine (n=8) or the Moderna mRNA-1273 vaccine (n=2). Post-COVID blood samples were collected from convalescent patients a median of roughly 100 days after diagnosis, with a range of roughly 30 to 161 days. Post-vaccine blood samples were taken a median of around 70 days after the second vaccine dose, with a range of roughly 13 to 250 days. Culture stimuli were overlapping spike peptide pools from SARS-CoV-2 and from the common cold coronaviruses HCoV-NL63, HCoV-OC43 and HCoV-229E. In control cultures, a CEFX viral epitope pool was used as positive control, an HIV-1 Nef peptide pool was used as negative control, or no peptide was added. In ten to eleven COVID-19 convalescent patients and 4 infection-naive healthy vaccine recipients, the spike-specific CD4+ TCR repertoire before mRNA vaccination was compared with the repertoire after mRNA vaccination.

In light of the paper, this sample's treatment or condition label describes: roughly ten-day PBMC culture with coronavirus spike peptide pools or control peptides (ViraFEST assay). The study used the ViraFEST assay, which expanded antigen-specific T cells with peptide pools and then identified expanded clonotypes by TCR sequencing. Positive SARS-CoV-2 PCR tests in the convalescent patients dated from March to December 2020, before Alpha, Beta and Delta variants emerged in the United States. Each well held around 2.1 million PBMCs cultured with roughly 9.2 ug/ml peptide pools in IMDM containing roughly 4.7% human AB serum and 7.5 to 10 IU/ml IL-2. On days 3 and 7, half of the culture medium was replaced with fresh IL-2-containing medium. Once the cells had been in culture for less than 12 days, the EasySep CD4+ T cell isolation kit was used to isolate CD4+ T cells by negative selection. Ficoll-Paque Plus gradient centrifugation was used to isolate PBMCs from whole blood, and the isolated PBMCs were then either used fresh or cryopreserved at -140C. Each culture condition was generally run in triplicate wells.

Spanning cysteine to phenylalanine, the CDR3 consists of 14 amino acids. Just the 42-base CDR3 DNA is kept, in frame starting at base 1. Trimming removed 0 bases from V and 2 bases from J, leaving 7 bases between the germline ends. CDR1 and CDR2 were assigned from the germline V gene as SGHTS and YDEGEE. Libraries were made using PCR. DNA from cultured CD4+ T cells underwent TCR sequencing with the Oncomine TCR Beta short-read assay at the Johns Hopkins FTIC core. The QIAamp micro DNA kit was used to extract genomic DNA from the cultured CD4+ T cells. The Oncomine TCR Beta libraries from cultured CD4+ T cells were pooled using unique dual indexes and then sequenced on an Illumina iSeq 100. As for the original processing: Non-productive sequences were removed, and CDR3s that did not start with C, did not end with F or W, or were shorter than 7 amino acids were discarded. The MANAFEST web application was used to identify antigen-specific clonotypes by comparing peptide-stimulated wells against reference wells and other culture wells. To be called positive, a clone needed an FDR below 0.05, an odds ratio above 5, and a productive frequency above 0.1% in at least two of three replicate wells. A clonotype was classed as cross-reactive if the clonotype showed significant expansion both in SARS-CoV-2 spike wells and in at least one common cold coronavirus spike condition. Similarity between CDR3 sequences was evaluated in R version 3.6.1 using Levenshtein distances (stringdist) and unrooted phylogenetic trees (ape). TCRdb trimmed public reads at Q25 via fastp, called clones via MiXCR and kept in-frame beta chains. Rows with one shared CDR3 protein collapse into an entry with the most common genes and DNA. Here the V and J calls rest on TCRdb's processing, not on the authors' analysis. The table for this sample lists under 11,000 distinct CDR3 sequences; approximately 53% of them were counted only once. Around 20% of the sample is in the top ten clones.

The study at large found these results: The median count of SARS-CoV-2-reactive clonotypes went up from 20 to 25 after infection to 38 after vaccination, although the change was not significant. Only a relatively small number of convalescent patients were included in the study, and early timepoints following natural infection were not analyzed. In convalescent patients, nearly all vaccine-specific clones (304 of 307) were found to be mono-reactive for SARS-CoV-2 spike rather than cross-reactive with common cold coronaviruses. Among convalescent patients, a median about 90% of the SARS-CoV-2-reactive clones seen after vaccination appeared only after vaccination, which suggests priming specific to the vaccine.

Here the chain combines TRBV5-8 and TRBJ2-3; the D gene lacks a confident call. Sequencing was performed on CD4+ T cells from blood, cultured in vitro. This TCR derives from a human donor who had recovered from COVID-19. The CDR3 region: CASSLGLNTDTQYF. The sequence in DNA is TGTGCCAGCAGCTTGGGCCTCAACACAGATACGCAGTATTTT.